What follows are 10 T cell receptor beta chains derived from one specimen sequenced in a study of early T cells in non-severe SARS-CoV-2 infection. TCRdb processed the 5' RACE reads anew with MiXCR; each CDR3 protein has one entry. The sample has about 60,000 distinct CDR3 sequences, 8% to 9% seen once. Sequencing was performed on whole blood. The receptor source for this set is an adult who was a healthcare worker with PCR-confirmed SARS-CoV-2 infection or an uninfected control (not recorded which).

This clonotype was counted at least ten times. The chain is built from TRBV20-1 and TRBJ2-7; D uncertain. The CDR3 is 13 amino acids. Trimming left V 3 bases short and J 2 bases short, with 11 bases between. Germline V gene sequence: CDR1 DFQATT, CDR2 SNEGSKA (reference sequence). In DNA, the CDR3 is TGCAGTGCTAGCGTCGGCGGTACCTACGAGCAGTACTTC. Amino acid sequence: CSASVGGTYEQYF.

CDR3 coding DNA: TGTGCCAGCAGAGTAGGGACAGGGAACTACAATGAGCAGTTCTTC. Its translation is CASRVGTGNYNEQFF. This chain connects TRBV6-2 or TRBV6-3 to TRBJ2-1; 9 bases are a match to TRBD1. CDR3 length: 15 residues. V lost 6 bases and J lost 3; bases outside the gene matches: 6. Germline V lookup: CDR1 MNHEY, CDR2 SVGEGT.

This clonotype has at least ten counts. V and J are TRBV24-1 and TRBJ2-7; possible D gene TRBD2, 5 bases. Trimming took off 6 bases at V and 8 bases at J, with 10 bases between the two ends. The length of the CDR3 is 11 residues. Per the germline V gene, CDR1 is KGHDR and CDR2 is SFDVKD. The CDR3 protein is CATSSGEKQYF. Written as DNA, the CDR3 is TGTGCCACCAGTTCCGGGGAGAAGCAGTACTTC.

This clonotype was counted only a few times. The chain couples TRBV6-2 or TRBV6-3 to TRBJ2-1; 9 bases align to TRBD2. The junction had 12 bases not matched to a gene; V was cut back by 0 bases and J by 6 bases. Germline V gene data show CDR1 as MNHEY and CDR2 as SVGEGT. The CDR3 spans 18 residues. DNA of the CDR3: TGTGCCAGCAGTTACTCTGTAATGAGCGGGAGGCCACGCAATGAGCAGTTCTTC. Encoded protein: CASSYSVMSGRPRNEQFF.

Only a few counts were recorded for this clonotype. The rearrangement joins TRBV27 to TRBJ2-1; 13 nucleotides match TRBD2. V gave up 3 bases and J gave up 5 bases; unmatched junction bases: 4. Germline-derived CDR1 and CDR2 are MNHEY and SMNVEV (reference sequence). The CDR3 runs to 16 residues. CDR3 coding DNA: TGTGCCAGCAGTTTCCCGACTAGCGGGAGGAACAATGAGCAGTTCTTC. Translation gives CASSFPTSGRNNEQFF.

This clonotype has ten or more counts. This chain links TRBV7-9 with TRBJ2-3; tentative D call: TRBD1 (5 bases). Germline V CDR1 and CDR2: SEHNR, FQNEAQ (reference sequence). This CDR3 has 15 amino acids. V was trimmed by 7 bases and J by 1 base, leaving 15 bases between them. This chain's CDR3 is CASTHGAVGTDTQYF. The CDR3 region has the DNA TGTGCCAGCACCCATGGGGCAGTCGGCACAGATACGCAGTATTTT.

This clonotype was observed a few times. The gene calls are TRBV5-4 and TRBJ2-1; 9 bases align to TRBD2. The V gene's germline CDR1 is SGHNT and CDR2 YYREEE (reference sequence). The CDR3 length is 17 residues. Trimming cost V 0 bases and J 5 bases; bases outside gene matches: 9. As DNA, the CDR3 is TGTGCCAGCAGCTTGGGACTAGCGGTTACTACGAACAATGAGCAGTTCTTC. Residues: CASSLGLAVTTNNEQFF.

This clonotype showed up many times. V usage is TRBV12-3 or TRBV12-4 and J usage is TRBJ2-2; no firm D call. V shed 4 bases and J shed 6 bases, with 6 bases lying between them. The CDR3 contains 12 residues. CDR3 in amino acids: CASSWTPGELFF. The CDR3 nucleotides are TGTGCCAGCAGTTGGACCCCCGGGGAGCTGTTTTTT.

In this sample, this clonotype turned up many times. The chain recombines TRBV11-2 with TRBJ2-7; 7 nucleotides match TRBD2. Germline CDR1 reads SGHAT; CDR2 reads FQNNGV. The CDR3 consists of 15 residues. Unmatched junction bases numbered 6, after V lost 3 bases and J lost 1 base. The CDR3 DNA reads as TGTGCCAGCAGCTTTCCGGCGGGAGCATCCTACGAGCAGTACTTC. This translates into CASSFPAGASYEQYF.

Many counts were recorded for this clonotype. The chain carries TRBV3-1 and TRBJ1-1; a possible D gene is TRBD1 (5 bases). The CDR3 has 13 amino acids. Deletions cut 1 base from V and 4 bases from J, with 7 bases between. The germline gives CDR1 LGHDT, CDR2 YNNKEL (reference sequence). CDR3 sequence reads: CASSQAGSTEAFF. In DNA form, the CDR3 reads TGTGCCAGCAGCCAAGCAGGGAGCACTGAAGCTTTCTTT.